This TCR beta chain was obtained from a study of response to subunit inactivated influenza vaccine listed by TCRdb under 2018. Study-level background: The study used deep quantitative T cell receptor repertoire profiling to track responses to a trivalent subunit inactivated influenza vaccine.

There are 13 amino acids in the CDR3, from cysteine to phenylalanine inclusive. CDR3 DNA is the only sequence kept; it has 39 bases, read in frame from the first base. The germline V gene yields MNHNS for CDR1 and SASEGT for CDR2. Overall study outcomes, separate from this receptor: The authors suggested that each seasonal influenza vaccination may recruit only a limited number of new T cells.

The receptor library was made with RT-PCR. For sequencing, an Illumina HiSeq 2500 was employed. The raw public reads went through TCRdb reprocessing: fastp at Q25, MiXCR clone calling, in-frame beta chains kept. When rows share a CDR3 protein, they turn into one entry using the most common DNA and genes. This sample is represented by some 300,000 distinct CDR3 sequences; around 22% of them were singletons. Of the sample, 10% falls within the top ten clones. In this sample, this clonotype turned up a few times. Its recognized antigen is unknown. Per-base qualities were not stored, and no clone one base away is much larger.

This TCR was recovered from a man in his fifties or sixties who received an inactivated influenza vaccine. Donor details come from another sample of the same person, matched by shared clones. Sequenced here: PBMCs from blood, sampled about 19 months after vaccination. The chain couples TRBV6-1 to TRBJ1-1; TRBD1 agrees with 7 junctional bases. The DNA sequence reads TGTGCGGGACGGGGACAGTTGAACACTGAAGCTTTCTTT. Translated, it gives CAGRGQLNTEAFF.